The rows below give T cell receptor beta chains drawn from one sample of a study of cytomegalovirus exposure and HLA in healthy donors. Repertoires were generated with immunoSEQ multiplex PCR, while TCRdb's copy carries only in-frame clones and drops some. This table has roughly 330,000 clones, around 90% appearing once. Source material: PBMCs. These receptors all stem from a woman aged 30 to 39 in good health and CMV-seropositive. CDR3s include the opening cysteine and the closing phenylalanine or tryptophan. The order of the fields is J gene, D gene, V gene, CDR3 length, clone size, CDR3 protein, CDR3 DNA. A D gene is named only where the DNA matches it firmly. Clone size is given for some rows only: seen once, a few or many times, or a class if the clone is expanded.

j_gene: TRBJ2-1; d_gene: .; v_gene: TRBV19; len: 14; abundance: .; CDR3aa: CASSGRGGYNEQFF; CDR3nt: TGTGCCAGTAGTGGACGAGGGGGCTACAATGAGCAGTTCTTC
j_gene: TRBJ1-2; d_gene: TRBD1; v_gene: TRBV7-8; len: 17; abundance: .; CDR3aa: CASSLAAGTATNYGYTF; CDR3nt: TGTGCCAGCAGCTTAGCGGCAGGGACAGCCACTAACTATGGCTACACCTTC
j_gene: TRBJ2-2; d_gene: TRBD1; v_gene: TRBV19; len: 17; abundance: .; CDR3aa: CASRPAPRGLSTGELFF; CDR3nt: TGTGCCAGTAGACCAGCCCCCAGGGGGTTGTCGACCGGGGAGCTGTTTTTT
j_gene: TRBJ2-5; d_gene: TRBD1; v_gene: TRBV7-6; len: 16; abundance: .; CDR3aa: CASSLEGLGQEETQYF; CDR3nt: TGTGCCAGCAGCTTGGAAGGGCTCGGACAGGAGGAGACCCAGTACTTC
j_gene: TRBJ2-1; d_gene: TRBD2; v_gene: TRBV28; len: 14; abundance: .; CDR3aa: CASSALAVYNEQFF; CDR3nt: TGTGCCAGCAGTGCACTAGCGGTTTACAATGAGCAGTTCTTC
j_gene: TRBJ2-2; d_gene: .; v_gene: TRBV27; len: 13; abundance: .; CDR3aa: CASSFRPTGELFF; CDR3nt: TGTGCCAGCAGTTTCCGACCCACCGGGGAGCTGTTTTTT
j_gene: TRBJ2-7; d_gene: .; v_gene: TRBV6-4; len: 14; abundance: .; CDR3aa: CASSVAVTKDEQYF; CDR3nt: TGTGCCAGCAGTGTAGCCGTTACTAAGGACGAGCAGTACTTC
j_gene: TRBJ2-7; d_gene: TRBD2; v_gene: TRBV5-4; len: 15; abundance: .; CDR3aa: CASSNPGTSFYEQYF; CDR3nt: TGTGCCAGCAGCAATCCCGGGACTAGTTTTTACGAGCAGTACTTC
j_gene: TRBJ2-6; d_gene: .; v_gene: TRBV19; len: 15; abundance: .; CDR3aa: CASSIQISGANVLTF; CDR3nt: TGTGCCAGTAGTATTCAAATCTCTGGGGCCAACGTCCTGACTTTC
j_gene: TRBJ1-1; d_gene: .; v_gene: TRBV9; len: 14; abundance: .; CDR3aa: CASSVAREDTEAFF; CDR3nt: TGTGCCAGCAGCGTCGCCAGGGAGGACACTGAAGCTTTCTTT
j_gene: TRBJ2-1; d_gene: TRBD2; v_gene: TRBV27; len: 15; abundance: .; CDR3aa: CASSLGTSGRAEQFF; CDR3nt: TGTGCCAGCAGCCTCGGGACTAGCGGGAGGGCTGAGCAGTTCTTC
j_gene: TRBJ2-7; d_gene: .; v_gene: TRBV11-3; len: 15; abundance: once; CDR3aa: CASSLGGAPLYEQYF; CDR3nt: TGTGCCAGCAGCTTAGGGGGGGCTCCGTTATACGAGCAGTACTTC
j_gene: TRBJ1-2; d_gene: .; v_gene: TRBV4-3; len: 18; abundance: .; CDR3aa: CASSQRGGGGLANYGYTF; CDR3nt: TGCGCCAGCAGCCAAAGGGGGGGAGGAGGCTTAGCTAACTATGGCTACACCTTC
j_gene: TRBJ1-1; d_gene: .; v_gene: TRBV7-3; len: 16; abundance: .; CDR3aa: CASSLIPLGGATEAFF; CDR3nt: TGTGCCAGCAGCTTAATACCTCTGGGGGGAGCCACTGAAGCTTTCTTT
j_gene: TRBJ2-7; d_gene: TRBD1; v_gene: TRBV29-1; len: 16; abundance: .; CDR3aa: CSVEVVRDRGPYEQYF; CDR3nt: TGCAGCGTTGAAGTCGTCCGGGACAGGGGTCCCTACGAGCAGTACTTC
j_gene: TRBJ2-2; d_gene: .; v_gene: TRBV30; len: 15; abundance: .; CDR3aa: CAWSSGQENTGELFF; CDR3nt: TGTGCCTGGAGTTCGGGGCAGGAGAACACCGGGGAGCTGTTTTTT
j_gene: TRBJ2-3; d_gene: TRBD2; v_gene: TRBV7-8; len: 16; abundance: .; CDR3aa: CASSLRLAGEADTQYF; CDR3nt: TGTGCCAGCAGCTTAAGACTAGCGGGAGAGGCAGATACGCAGTATTTT
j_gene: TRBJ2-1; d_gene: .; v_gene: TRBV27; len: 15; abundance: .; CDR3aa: CASSLWEDGYNEQFF; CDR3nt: TGTGCCAGCAGTTTATGGGAGGACGGGTACAATGAGCAGTTCTTC
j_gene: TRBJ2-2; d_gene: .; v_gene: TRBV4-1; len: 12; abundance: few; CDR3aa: CASSLAYGELFF; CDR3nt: TGCGCCAGCAGCCTTGCGTACGGGGAGCTGTTTTTT
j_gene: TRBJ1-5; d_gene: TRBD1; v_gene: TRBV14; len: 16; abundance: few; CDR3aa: CASSPRQGISNQPQHF; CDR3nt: TGTGCCAGCAGCCCGAGACAGGGGATAAGCAATCAGCCCCAGCATTTT
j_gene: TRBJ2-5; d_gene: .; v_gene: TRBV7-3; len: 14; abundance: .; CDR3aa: CASSPLGGGETQYF; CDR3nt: TGTGCCAGTAGCCCATTGGGGGGAGGAGAGACCCAGTACTTC
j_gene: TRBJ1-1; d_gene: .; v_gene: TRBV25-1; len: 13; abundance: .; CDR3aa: CASSEGMNTEAFF; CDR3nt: TGTGCCAGCAGTGAAGGCATGAACACTGAAGCTTTCTTT
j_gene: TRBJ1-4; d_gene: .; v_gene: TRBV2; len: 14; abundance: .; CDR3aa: CASSEGDTNEKLFF; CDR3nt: TGTGCCAGCAGTGAAGGAGACACTAATGAAAAACTGTTTTTT
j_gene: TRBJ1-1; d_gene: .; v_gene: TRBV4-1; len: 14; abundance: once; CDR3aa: CASSQMAWATEAFF; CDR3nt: TGCGCCAGCAGCCAAATGGCCTGGGCCACTGAAGCTTTCTTT
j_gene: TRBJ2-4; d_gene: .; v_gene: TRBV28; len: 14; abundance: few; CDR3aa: CASSTTGGGGIQYF; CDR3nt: TGTGCCAGCAGCACGACCGGAGGGGGTGGCATTCAGTACTTC
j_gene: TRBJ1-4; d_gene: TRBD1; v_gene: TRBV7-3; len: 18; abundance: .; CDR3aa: CASSSNGHRGSRNEKLFF; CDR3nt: TGTGCCAGCAGCTCGAATGGCCACAGGGGGTCCCGTAATGAAAAACTGTTTTTT
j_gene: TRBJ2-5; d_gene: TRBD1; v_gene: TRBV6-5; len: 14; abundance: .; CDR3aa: CASTNPGQQETQYF; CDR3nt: TGTGCCAGCACCAATCCGGGACAGCAAGAGACCCAGTACTTC
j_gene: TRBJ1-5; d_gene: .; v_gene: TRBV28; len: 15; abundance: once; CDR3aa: CASSDRSGSNQPQHF; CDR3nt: TGTGCCAGCAGTGACAGGAGCGGTAGCAATCAGCCCCAGCATTTT
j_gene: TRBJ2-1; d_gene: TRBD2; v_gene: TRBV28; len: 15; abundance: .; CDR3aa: CASRPSGNLFFEQFF; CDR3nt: TGTGCCAGCAGACCTAGCGGGAACCTATTTTTTGAGCAGTTCTTC
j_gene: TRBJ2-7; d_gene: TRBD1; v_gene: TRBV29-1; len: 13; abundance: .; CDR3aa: CSVPRTGSYEQYF; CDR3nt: TGCAGCGTTCCAAGGACAGGCTCCTACGAGCAGTACTTC
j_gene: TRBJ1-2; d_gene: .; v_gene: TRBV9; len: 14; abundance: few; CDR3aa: CASSKTGTNYGYTF; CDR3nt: TGTGCCAGCAGCAAAACAGGGACTAACTATGGCTACACCTTC
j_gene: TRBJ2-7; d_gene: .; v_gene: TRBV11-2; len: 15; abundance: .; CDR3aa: CASSPWTTRSDEQYF; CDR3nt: TGTGCCAGCAGCCCCTGGACTACCCGCTCCGACGAGCAGTACTTC
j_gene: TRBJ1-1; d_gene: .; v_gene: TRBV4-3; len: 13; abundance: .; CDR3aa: CASSQGQNTEAFF; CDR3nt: TGCGCCAGCAGCCAAGGACAAAACACTGAAGCTTTCTTT
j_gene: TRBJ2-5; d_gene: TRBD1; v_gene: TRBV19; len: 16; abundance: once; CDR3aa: CASRNAKGQSKETQYF; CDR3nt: TGTGCCAGTAGAAACGCAAAGGGACAGTCAAAAGAGACCCAGTACTTC
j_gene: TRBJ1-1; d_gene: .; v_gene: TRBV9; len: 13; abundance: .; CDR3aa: CASSVGAGTEAFF; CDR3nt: TGTGCCAGCAGCGTAGGGGCAGGCACTGAAGCTTTCTTT
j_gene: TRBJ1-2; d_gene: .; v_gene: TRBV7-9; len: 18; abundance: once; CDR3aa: CASSAFGEGGLRDYGYTF; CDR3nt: TGTGCCAGCAGCGCGTTTGGGGAGGGAGGCCTTAGGGACTATGGCTACACCTTC
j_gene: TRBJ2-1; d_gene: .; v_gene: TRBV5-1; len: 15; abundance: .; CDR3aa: CASSLVQGVYNEQFF; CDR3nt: TGCGCCAGCAGCTTGGTACAGGGTGTCTACAATGAGCAGTTCTTC
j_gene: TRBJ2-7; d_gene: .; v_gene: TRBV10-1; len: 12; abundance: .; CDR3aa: CASRASSYEQYF; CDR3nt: TGCGCCAGCAGGGCATCTTCCTACGAGCAGTACTTC
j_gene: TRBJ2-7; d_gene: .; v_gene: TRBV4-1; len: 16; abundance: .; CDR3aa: CASSQVLTQGPYEQYF; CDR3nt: TGCGCCAGCAGCCAAGTATTGACACAGGGCCCCTACGAGCAGTACTTC
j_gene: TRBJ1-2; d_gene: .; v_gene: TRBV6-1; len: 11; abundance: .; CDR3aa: CASSALYGYTF; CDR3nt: TGTGCCAGCAGTGCGCTTTATGGCTACACCTTC
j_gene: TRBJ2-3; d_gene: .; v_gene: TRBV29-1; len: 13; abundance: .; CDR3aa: CSVAGPRTDTQYF; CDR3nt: TGCAGCGTTGCAGGGCCACGCACAGATACGCAGTATTTT
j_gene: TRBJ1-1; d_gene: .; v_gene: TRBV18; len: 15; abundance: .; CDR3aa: CASSPGSGLSTEAFF; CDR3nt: TGTGCCAGCTCACCAGGGTCGGGTTTATCCACTGAAGCTTTCTTT
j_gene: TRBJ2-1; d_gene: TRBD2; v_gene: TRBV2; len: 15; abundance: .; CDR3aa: CASSSSGGLYNEQFF; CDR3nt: TGTGCCAGCAGCTCTAGCGGGGGTCTCTACAATGAGCAGTTCTTC
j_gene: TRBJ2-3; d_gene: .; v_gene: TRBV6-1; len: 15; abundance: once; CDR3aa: CASSPRPGSTDTQYF; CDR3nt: TGTGCCAGCAGTCCACGCCCAGGCAGCACAGATACGCAGTATTTT
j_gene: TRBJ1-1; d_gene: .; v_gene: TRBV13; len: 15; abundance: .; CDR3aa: CASSFPGDMNTEAFF; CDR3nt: TGTGCCAGCAGCTTCCCAGGGGACATGAACACTGAAGCTTTCTTT
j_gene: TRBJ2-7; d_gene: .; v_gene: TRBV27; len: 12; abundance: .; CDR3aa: CASSPGSGWQYF; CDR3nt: TGTGCCAGCAGTCCGGGGTCGGGGTGGCAGTACTTC
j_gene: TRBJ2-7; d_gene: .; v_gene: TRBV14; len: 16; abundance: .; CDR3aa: CASSQESTRSIYEQYF; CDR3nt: TGTGCCAGCAGCCAAGAGTCTACTCGATCCATCTACGAGCAGTACTTC
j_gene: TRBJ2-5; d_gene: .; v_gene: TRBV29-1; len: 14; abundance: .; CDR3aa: CSAGGGILQETQYF; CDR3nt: TGCAGCGCGGGCGGCGGGATTCTTCAAGAGACCCAGTACTTC
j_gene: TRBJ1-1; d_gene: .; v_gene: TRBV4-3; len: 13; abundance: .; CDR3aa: CASSPTGNTEAFF; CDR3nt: TGCGCCAGCAGCCCGACGGGGAACACTGAAGCTTTCTTT
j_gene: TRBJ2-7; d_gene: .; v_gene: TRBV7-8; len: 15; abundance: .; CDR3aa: CASSLGGESSYEQYF; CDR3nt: TGTGCCAGCAGCTTAGGTGGGGAGAGCTCCTACGAGCAGTACTTC
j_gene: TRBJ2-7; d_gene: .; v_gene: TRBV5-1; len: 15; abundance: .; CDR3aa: CASRGGLHSSYEQYF; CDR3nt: TGCGCCAGCCGAGGGGGGCTCCATAGCTCCTACGAGCAGTACTTC